The 25 T cell receptor beta chains in this list originate from one sample, sequenced in a study of T cells in Graves' hyperthyroidism and ophthalmopathy. Using RNA transcripts as the source, TCR beta CDR3 regions were amplified. HTBI primers were the set used in a first-round RT-PCR of the TCR CDR3. TCRdb ran MiXCR on the multiplex PCR reads and lists one entry per CDR3 protein. Here the sample spans around 620,000 distinct CDR3 sequences, roughly 16% being singletons. Sequenced input: blood. The origin of the receptors is a young woman with Graves' hyperthyroidism.

This clonotype occurred a few times. CDR3 residues: CASSLVVGGPNQPQHF. Here the CDR3 DNA reads TGTGCCAGCAGCTTAGTGGTTGGGGGCCCCAATCAGCCCCAGCATTTT. J is TRBJ1-5 and V is TRBV7-9; tentatively, D is TRBD1 (6 bases). CDR3 length equals 16 residues. The V end lost 1 base, the J end lost 3 bases, and 13 bases lay between the germline ends. The germline V gene encodes CDR1 SEHNR and CDR2 FQNEAQ (reference sequence). The whole variable domain, filled in from reference TRBV7-9 and TRBJ1-5, reads DTGVSQNPRHKITKRGQNVTFRCDPISEHNRLYWYRQTLGQGPEFLTYFQNEAQLEKSRLLSDRFSAERPKGSFSTLEIQRTEQGDSAMYLCASSLVVGGPNQPQHFGDGTRLSIL.

A note on this clonotype: A single base separates this from a much larger clone, so it may be a read error. V is TRBV9 and J is TRBJ1-2; D remains ambiguous. Germline loops: CDR1 SGDLS, CDR2 YYNGEE. The length of the CDR3 is 13 residues. The CDR3 sequence is CVSSVRTNYGYTF. The DNA for the CDR3 is TGTGTCAGCAGCGTAAGAACCAACTATGGCTACACCTTC. Supplemented by reference TRBV9 and TRBJ1-2, the full variable domain reads DSGVTQTPKHLITATGQRVTLRCSPRSGDLSVYWYQQSLDQGLQFLIQYYNGEERAKGNILERFSAQQFPDLHSELNLSSLELGDSALYFCVSSVRTNYGYTFGSGTRLTVV.

This clonotype came up a few times. The genes are TRBV19 and TRBJ1-1; no clear D. This CDR3 has 13 amino acids. Trimming stripped 10 bases from V and 6 bases from J, with 18 bases between. Germline CDR1 reads LNHDA; CDR2 reads SQIVND (reference sequence). CDR3 sequence (DNA): TGTGCCACCAGACCGACCTATCTTTCTGAAGCTTTCTTT. Translation gives CATRPTYLSEAFF.

This clonotype was counted between two and nine times. V usage is TRBV15 and J usage is TRBJ1-1, with D possibly TRBD1 on 5 matching bases. Trimming stripped 0 bases from V and 6 bases from J, with 14 bases between. The germline CDR1 and CDR2 sequences are LNHNV and YYDKDF (reference sequence). This CDR3 has 15 amino acids. In DNA, the CDR3 is TGTGCCACCAGCAGAGAGGCTTGGCTGGGGGCTGAAGCTTTCTTT. Translation: CATSREAWLGAEAFF.

The chain carries TRBV9 and TRBJ2-7; tentative D call: TRBD2 (6 bases). This CDR3 has 15 amino acids. The ends were cut back, 6 bases at V and 5 bases at J, with 21 bases in the middle. CDR1 and CDR2 from the germline V gene are SGDLS and YYNGEE. The CDR3 is CASTDGLSEGNEQYF. The CDR3 DNA reads TGTGCCAGCACCGATGGACTAAGCGAGGGCAACGAGCAGTACTTC.

This clonotype was detected many times. The chain recombines TRBV7-3 with TRBJ2-7; D is perhaps TRBD1 or TRBD2 (6 bases each). The CDR3 spans 14 residues. V was shortened by 5 bases and J by 3 bases, with 14 bases between the two germline ends. Germline V gives CDR1 SGHTA, CDR2 FQGTGA. CDR3 amino acids: CASSLKGGNYEQYF. CDR3 nucleotide sequence: TGTGCCAGCAGCCTTAAAGGGGGGAACTACGAGCAGTACTTC.

This clonotype has a count of ten or more. V usage is TRBV6-1 and J usage is TRBJ2-1; 9 nucleotides match TRBD2. V dropped 3 bases and J dropped 4; count of bases not matched to a gene: 10. There are 17 residues in the CDR3. Germline CDR1 reads MNHNS; CDR2 reads SASEGT. The CDR3 loop reads CASSEVLAGVVYNEQFF. CDR3 bases: TGTGCCAGCAGTGAGGTCTTAGCGGGAGTAGTTTACAATGAGCAGTTCTTC.

This chain joins TRBV10-2 and TRBJ2-7; 8 nucleotides match TRBD1. CDR3 size: 15 residues. J lost 2 bases, V lost 1 base, and 4 bases had no gene match. Germline lookup yields CDR1 WSHSY and CDR2 SAAADI. CDR3 nucleotides: TGCGCCAGCAGTGAGTTAGGACAGGGCCCCTACGAGCAGTACTTC. Residues: CASSELGQGPYEQYF.

There are many counts of this clonotype. V usage is TRBV24-1 and J usage is TRBJ1-5; D might be TRBD1 (6 bases). Trimming took off 1 base at V and 5 bases at J, with 14 bases between the two ends. The CDR3 has 16 residues. CDR1 is KGHDR, CDR2 SFDVKD, per germline. The CDR3 nucleotides are TGTGCCACCAGTGATTTTGGGACAAAGCGCGATCAGCCCCAGCATTTT. Its translation is CATSDFGTKRDQPQHF.

This clonotype has more than one count but fewer than ten. The chain recombines TRBV29-1 with TRBJ1-2, with unresolved D. This CDR3 region has 13 residues. V lost 8 bases, J lost 4 bases, and 17 bases lay in between. The germline gives CDR1 SQVTM, CDR2 ANQGSEA. The CDR3 DNA reads as TGCAGCTCGAGGAGCGATTTTTCCTATGGCTACACCTTC. Translated, it gives CSSRSDFSYGYTF.

This clonotype was counted a few times. V usage is TRBV7-2 and J usage is TRBJ2-2; D gene uncertain. V lost 2 bases, J lost 6 bases, and 16 bases lay in between. The germline V gene encodes CDR1 SGHTA and CDR2 FQGNSA. The CDR3 totals 16 residues. The CDR3, as DNA: TGTGCCAGCAGCTTACGCCGGGCCGGTAATTCCGGGGAGCTGTTTTTT. It encodes CASSLRRAGNSGELFF.

This clonotype appeared many times. This chain uses TRBV9 with TRBJ1-1; D may be TRBD1 (6 bases). V lost 0 bases to trimming and J lost 0 bases, with 9 bases between them. Germline CDR1 is SGDLS and CDR2 is YYNGEE. The CDR3 has 15 residues. The CDR3 coding sequence is TGTGCCAGCAGCGTAGAGGGGGGATTGAACACTGAAGCTTTCTTT. Amino acid sequence: CASSVEGGLNTEAFF.

V gene TRBV7-6 combines with J gene TRBJ2-7; 8 nucleotides agree with TRBD1. The germline CDR1 and CDR2 sequences are SGHVS and FNYEAQ. The CDR3 covers 15 residues. Germline trimming cut 1 base from V and 3 bases from J; bases unmatched to any gene: 5. The CDR3 DNA follows: TGTGCCAGCAGCTTAGGGGGACAGGTGGTCTACGAGCAGTACTTC. Its protein product is CASSLGGQVVYEQYF.

Only a few counts were recorded for this clonotype. The chain has TRBV5-1 and TRBJ2-5; possibly TRBD1 for D (7 bases). Germline CDR1 SGHRS, CDR2 YFSETQ. The CDR3 covers 15 residues. Trimming cost V 3 bases and J 5 bases, with 17 bases left between them. The DNA for the CDR3 is TGCGCCAGCAGCTCCGAGACAGGGACTTTTGAGACCCAGTACTTC. Translated: CASSSETGTFETQYF.

This chain links TRBV6-2 or TRBV6-3 with TRBJ1-2; tentatively, D is TRBD1 (6 bases). The germline V gene has CDR1 MNHEY and CDR2 SVGEGT. Trimming shortened V by 1 base and J by 4 bases, and 19 bases separated the two germline ends. This CDR3 comprises 17 residues. The CDR3 region has the DNA TGTGCCAGCAGTTACTACGGGGGGGGTCAGGGGCCCTATGGCTACACCTTC. This codes for CASSYYGGGQGPYGYTF.

Details on this clonotype: A read error is possible here, since a much larger clone lies one base away. DNA for the CDR3: TGTGCCAGCAGTCCCGGGACCCCCGAGCAGTACTTC. Its protein product is CASSPGTPEQYF. The rearrangement links TRBV12-3 or TRBV12-4 to TRBJ2-7, with D possibly called TRBD1 or TRBD2 (5 bases each). The length of the CDR3 is 12 residues. Trimming shortened V by 5 bases and J by 6 bases, and 11 bases separated the two germline ends.

This clonotype came up a few times. This chain joins TRBV7-2 and TRBJ2-7, with 7 bases matching TRBD1. Germline V CDR1 and CDR2: SGHTA, FQGNSA. V shed 4 bases, J shed 5 bases, and the junction held 14 bases outside the gene matches. CDR3 length: 16 residues. The CDR3 nucleotides read TGTGCCAGCAGCTCCTCGGGACAGAGTCGGTATCACGAGCAGTACTTC. Translation: CASSSSGQSRYHEQYF. Variable domain in full (rest from reference TRBV7-2 and TRBJ2-7): GAGVSQSPSNKVTEKGKDVELRCDPISGHTALYWYRQSLGQGLEFLIYFQGNSAPDKSGLPSDRFSAERTGGSVSTLTIQRTQQEDSAVYLCASSSSGQSRYHEQYFGPGTRLTVT.

This chain joins TRBV19 and TRBJ1-2; TRBD1 matches 12 bases. The V segment lost 6 bases and the J segment 6 bases; nucleotides outside the gene matches: 8. CDR1 is LNHDA and CDR2 is SQIVND in the germline V gene (reference sequence). CDR3 length: 15 amino acids. The DNA for the CDR3 is TGTGCCAGTAGAAACCCGGGACAGGGGGCAAATGGCTACACCTTC. Its translation: CASRNPGQGANGYTF.

In nucleotides, the CDR3 is TGTGCCAGCAGTTTACATGCGGGACTGAGCTCCTACGAGCAGTACTTC. Translated: CASSLHAGLSSYEQYF. The chain couples TRBV12-3 or TRBV12-4 to TRBJ2-7; D is possibly TRBD2 (6 bases). V lost 2 bases, J lost 0 bases, and 14 bases lay in between. This CDR3 has 16 amino acids.

In this sample, this clonotype turned up many times. This chain joins TRBV11-2 and TRBJ2-7; D perhaps matches TRBD2 (6 bases). Germline V lookup: CDR1 SGHAT, CDR2 FQNNGV. The V end was cut by 4 bases, the J end by 3 bases, with 10 bases between. The CDR3 covers 13 residues. Here the CDR3 reads CASSSTGVYEQYF. CDR3 DNA: TGTGCCAGCAGCTCGACGGGAGTCTACGAGCAGTACTTC.

The CDR3 is CASSIRLGVWETQYF. The CDR3 bases are TGTGCCAGTAGTATAAGGTTGGGAGTTTGGGAGACCCAGTACTTC. The rearrangement uses TRBV19 and TRBJ2-5; D perhaps matches TRBD2 (5 bases). Germline V gene sequence: CDR1 LNHDA, CDR2 SQIVND (reference sequence). Trimming shortened V by 2 bases and J by 5 bases, and 15 bases separated the two germline ends. The CDR3 sequence is 15 residues long. The full variable domain, completed using reference TRBV19 and TRBJ2-5, is DGGITQSPKYLFRKEGQNVTLSCEQNLNHDAMYWYRQDPGQGLRLIYYSQIVNDFQKGDIAEGYSVSREKKESFPLTVTSAQKNPTAFYLCASSIRLGVWETQYFGPGTRLLVL.

The rearrangement links TRBV11-2 to TRBJ2-1; 8 nucleotides match TRBD2. V gave up 3 bases and J gave up 5 bases; unmatched junction bases: 6. Germline V gives CDR1 SGHAT, CDR2 FQNNGV. CDR3 length: 15 residues. The CDR3: CASSFWVAGHNEQFF. As DNA, the CDR3 is TGTGCCAGCAGCTTCTGGGTAGCGGGACACAATGAGCAGTTCTTC.

V usage is TRBV11-2 and J usage is TRBJ1-3; 7 bases align to TRBD1. The trim removed 4 bases at V and 8 bases at J, leaving 5 bases unmatched. Germline CDR1 reads SGHAT; CDR2 reads FQNNGV. CDR3 length: 13 residues. The CDR3 reads CASSSDRADTIYF. CDR3 DNA: TGTGCCAGCAGCTCTGACAGGGCGGACACCATATATTTT.

This clonotype appeared many times. The rearrangement joins TRBV6-1 to TRBJ2-5; weak D call: TRBD2 (5 bases). CDR3 length equals 16 residues. CDR1 is MNHNS and CDR2 is SASEGT in the germline V gene. The V end lost 3 bases, the J end lost 4 bases, and 18 bases lay between the germline ends. The CDR3 is CASSEGLTWAGETQYF. The DNA for the CDR3 is TGTGCCAGCAGTGAGGGCTTAACTTGGGCGGGAGAGACCCAGTACTTC.

This clonotype came up a few times. V usage is TRBV12-5 and J usage is TRBJ1-1, with D possibly TRBD1 on 5 matching bases. V was shortened by 2 bases and J by 1 base, with 8 bases between the two germline ends. The CDR3 is made up of 14 amino acids. Germline V gene sequence: CDR1 LGHNT, CDR2 FRNRAP. The CDR3 loop reads CASGLYRSNTEAFF. CDR3 sequence (DNA): TGTGCTAGTGGTTTGTACAGGTCGAACACTGAAGCTTTCTTT.